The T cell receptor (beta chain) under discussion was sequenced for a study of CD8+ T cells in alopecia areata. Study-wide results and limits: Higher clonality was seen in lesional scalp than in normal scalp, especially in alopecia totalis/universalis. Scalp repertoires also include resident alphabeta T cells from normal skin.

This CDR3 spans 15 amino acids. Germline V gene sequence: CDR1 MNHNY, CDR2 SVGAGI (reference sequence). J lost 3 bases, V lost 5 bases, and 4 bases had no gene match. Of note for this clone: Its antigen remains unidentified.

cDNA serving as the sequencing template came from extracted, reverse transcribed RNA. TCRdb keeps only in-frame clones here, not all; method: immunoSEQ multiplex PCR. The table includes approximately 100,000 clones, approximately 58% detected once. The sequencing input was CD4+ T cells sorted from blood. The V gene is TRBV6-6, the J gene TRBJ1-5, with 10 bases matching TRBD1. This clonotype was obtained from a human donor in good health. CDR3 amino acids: CASSAGTGDNQPQHF. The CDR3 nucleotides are TGTGCCAGCAGTGCCGGGACAGGGGACAATCAGCCCCAGCATTTT.